Listed here are 14 T cell receptor beta chains from one sample, sequenced in a study of T cell clonotyping in hematopoietic cell transplantation. Produced via immunoSEQ multiplex PCR; TCRdb's table is partial and in-frame only. The sample records some 15,000 clones, approximately 60% being singletons. Sequencing used PBMCs, obtained 30 days after allogeneic stem cell transplant. These receptors originate from a male patient aged 45 to 59 who had an allogeneic stem cell transplant from an unrelated donor, so T cells may come from the graft donor. Some clones in this sample may be carry-over from other donors' samples.

CDR3 coding DNA: TGTGCCAGCAGTGTGGGACAGGGGGTTGGAGAGACCCAGTACTTC. The encoded protein is CASSVGQGVGETQYF. This chain joins TRBV6-1 and TRBJ2-5; 11 bases agree with TRBD1. This CDR3 comprises 15 residues. V dropped 4 bases and J dropped 4; count of bases not matched to a gene: 5. Germline loops: CDR1 MNHNS, CDR2 SASEGT.

This clone appeared once. The chain links TRBV4-2 to TRBJ2-7; 10 bases align to TRBD1. The V gene's germline CDR1 is LGHNA and CDR2 YNFKEQ. The CDR3 is 15 residues long. J was trimmed by 3 bases and V by 1 base; bases with no gene match: 3. In nucleotides, the CDR3 is TGTGCCAGCAGCCAAGGAGGGACAGGGGACTACGAGCAGTACTTC. Translation: CASSQGGTGDYEQYF.

The chain combines TRBV7-9 with TRBJ2-7, with TRBD1 matching over 7 bases. CDR3 length equals 13 residues. Germline V lookup: CDR1 SEHNR, CDR2 FQNEAQ (reference sequence). The J segment lost 4 bases and the V segment lost 5 bases, leaving 5 bases of the junction unmatched. CDR3 coding DNA: TGTGCCAGCAGCCCCGACAGGGATTACGAGCAGTACTTC. Translated, it gives CASSPDRDYEQYF. Full variable domain (outside the CDR3, taken from reference TRBV7-9 and TRBJ2-7): DTGVSQNPRHKITKRGQNVTFRCDPISEHNRLYWYRQTLGQGPEFLTYFQNEAQLEKSRLLSDRFSAERPKGSFSTLEIQRTEQGDSAMYLCASSPDRDYEQYFGPGTRLTVT.

The chain couples TRBV6-5 to TRBJ1-2, with TRBD1 as a possible D gene (5 bases). The V gene's germline CDR1 is MNHEY and CDR2 SVGAGI. This CDR3 is 13 amino acids long. V was pared by 6 bases and J by 7 bases, with 15 bases between. The CDR3 loop reads CASRGVGEGGYTF. The CDR3, as DNA: TGTGCCAGCAGGGGAGTGGGGGAGGGTGGCTACACCTTC.

The V call is TRBV28, the J call TRBJ2-2; 9 bases fit TRBD1. The CDR3 spans 14 residues. The junction had 4 bases not matched to a gene; V was cut back by 6 bases and J by 5 bases. Germline values: CDR1 MDHEN, CDR2 SYDVKM. The CDR3 bases are TGTGCCAGCAGCTGGACAGGGGAGACCGGGGAGCTGTTTTTT. It codes for CASSWTGETGELFF. Using reference TRBV28 and TRBJ2-2 for the parts outside the CDR3, the full variable domain is DVKVTQSSRYLVKRTGEKVFLECVQDMDHENMFWYRQDPGLGLRLIYFSYDVKMKEKGDIPEGYSVSREKKERFSLILESASTNQTSMYLCASSWTGETGELFFGEGSRLTVL.

The chain uses TRBV4-2 and TRBJ2-7, with D hard to call. The V gene's germline CDR1 is LGHNA and CDR2 YNFKEQ. Trimming removed 0 bases at V and 4 bases at J, with 7 bases between. The CDR3 is 13 amino acids. The CDR3 bases are TGTGCCAGCAGCCAAGATGTGGAATACGAGCAGTACTTC. Translated, it gives CASSQDVEYEQYF.

The rearrangement uses TRBV7-6 and TRBJ1-1; D is unresolved. The germline V and J ends were trimmed by 4 bases and 3 bases, with 9 bases remaining between them. The length of the CDR3 is 13 residues. Germline V CDR1 and CDR2: SGHVS, FNYEAQ. The CDR3 region is CASSSEDDTEAFF. The CDR3 DNA reads as TGTGCCAGCAGCTCCGAGGATGACACTGAAGCTTTCTTT.

CDR3 sequence reads: CAYNREIQETQYF. The CDR3 coding sequence is TGTGCCTACAACAGGGAGATCCAAGAGACCCAGTACTTC. This chain uses TRBV30 with TRBJ2-5, with D maybe TRBD1 (6 bases). The V gene lost 7 bases and the J gene lost 1 base, with 13 bases spanning the gap. CDR3 length: 13 amino acids. Germline V gives CDR1 GTSNPN, CDR2 SVGIG (reference sequence).

The chain links TRBV4-3 to TRBJ1-1; D might be TRBD1 (6 bases). The CDR3 has 15 amino acids. Trimming shortened V by 0 bases and J by 1 base, and 9 bases separated the two germline ends. The germline V gene has CDR1 LGHNA and CDR2 YSLEER. The DNA of the CDR3 is TGCGCCAGCAGCCAAGAATCAGGGGCGAACACTGAAGCTTTCTTT. This encodes CASSQESGANTEAFF.

The genes are TRBV20-1 and TRBJ1-2; D is ambiguous. The CDR3 is made up of 11 amino acids. V lost 7 bases and J 3 bases, leaving 9 bases between the germline ends. Per the germline V gene, CDR1 is DFQATT and CDR2 is SNEGSKA (reference sequence). The CDR3 DNA reads TGCAGTGTTTGGAAAGACTATGGCTACACCTTC. This sequence encodes CSVWKDYGYTF.

The chain combines TRBV23-1 with TRBJ1-4, with D hard to call. TRBV23-1 falls under the ORF class, with uncertain function. V was trimmed by 0 bases and J by 7 bases, leaving 12 bases between them. CDR3 length: 15 residues. The chain's CDR3 is CASSQSSEVGEKLFF. In nucleotides, the CDR3 is TGCGCCAGCAGTCAATCGAGTGAGGTGGGTGAAAAACTGTTTTTT.

The gene calls are TRBV6-1 and TRBJ2-7; D is tentatively TRBD1 or TRBD2 (5 bases each). The ends were cut back, 1 base at V and 0 bases at J, with 10 bases in the middle. The CDR3 covers 15 residues. The germline V gene has CDR1 MNHNS and CDR2 SASEGT. The CDR3 nucleotides read TGTGCCAGCAGTGAAGAGGCAGGGAGCTCCTACGAGCAGTACTTC. It specifies CASSEEAGSSYEQYF.

This chain uses TRBV30 with TRBJ1-4; D might be TRBD1 (5 bases). The CDR3 length is 15 residues. CDR1 GTSNPN and CDR2 SVGIG come from the germline V gene (reference sequence). V lost 4 bases, J lost 8 bases, and 20 bases lay in between. The CDR3 sequence: CAWTPPGQGREKLFF. In DNA form, the CDR3 reads TGTGCCTGGACCCCCCCTGGGCAGGGACGAGAAAAACTGTTTTTT.

The rearrangement links TRBV6-1 to TRBJ1-5, with a possible D match to TRBD1 (5 bases). From germline, CDR1 is MNHNS and CDR2 SASEGT. Trimming took 3 bases from V and 3 from J, leaving 12 bases between them. This CDR3 is 15 amino acids long. DNA for the CDR3: TGTGCCAGCAGTGAGACGTGGGGCTCCAATCAGCCCCAGCATTTT. Translated, it gives CASSETWGSNQPQHF.